The rows below give T cell receptor beta chains drawn from one sample of a study of blood T cell repertoires in COVID-19. The method was immunoSEQ multiplex PCR; TCRdb's version includes in-frame clones alone and lacks a portion of them. This sample carries 430,000 or so clones, approximately 90% of them seen once, and the ten largest clones take 0.8% to 1%. Sequencing was carried out using peripheral blood. These TCRs come from a man younger than 35 with COVID-19, enrolled during active disease. CDR3s include the opening cysteine and the closing phenylalanine or tryptophan. The order of the fields is CDR3 length, J gene, V gene, D gene, clone size, CDR3 protein, CDR3 DNA. The D gene is left open where the match is weak. Expanded clones are given a class, and other clones once, few, many or no size at all.

15 TRBJ2-7 TRBV5-4 TRBD2 NA CASSLLAGGDYEQYF TGTGCCAGCAGCTTGTTGGCGGGGGGAGATTACGAGCAGTACTTC
16 TRBJ2-7 TRBV9 TRBD2 NA CASSPRLVAGDYEQYF TGTGCCAGCAGCCCACGACTAGTAGCGGGAGACTACGAGCAGTACTTC
14 TRBJ1-5 TRBV19 TRBD1 NA CASSLRGQDQPQHF TGTGCCAGTAGTCTCAGGGGACAGGATCAGCCCCAGCATTTT
15 TRBJ2-3 TRBV14 NA NA CASSQGLKYTDTQYF TGTGCCAGCAGCCAAGGGCTGAAGTACACAGATACGCAGTATTTT
15 TRBJ1-2 TRBV5-1 NA once CASSIRDGGHYGYTF TGCGCCAGCAGCATCCGGGACGGGGGGCACTATGGCTACACCTTC
15 TRBJ1-4 TRBV2 NA NA CASSVDGSTNEKLFF TGTGCCAGCAGTGTCGACGGGTCAACTAATGAAAAACTGTTTTTT
17 TRBJ1-4 TRBV30 TRBD1 NA CAWSGALGGTGGEKLFF TGTGCCTGGAGTGGAGCCCTAGGCGGGACAGGGGGAGAAAAACTGTTTTTT
17 TRBJ2-1 TRBV7-3 TRBD2 NA CASSPSSGNLRDNEQFF TGTGCCAGCAGCCCCTCTAGCGGCAACCTTCGGGACAATGAGCAGTTCTTC
13 TRBJ1-1 TRBV19 NA NA CASEWSGSHEAFF TGTGCCAGTGAGTGGTCGGGTTCCCATGAAGCTTTCTTT
11 TRBJ2-7 TRBV5-1 NA NA CGPLGIHEQYF TGCGGTCCCCTAGGTATTCACGAGCAGTACTTC
13 TRBJ2-7 TRBV11-2 TRBD2 NA CASSQSGTYEQYF TGTGCCAGCAGCCAGAGCGGGACCTACGAGCAGTACTTC
17 TRBJ2-1 TRBV4-1 NA once CASSQDYGISSYNEQFF TGCGCCAGCAGCCAAGATTACGGGATCAGCTCCTACAATGAGCAGTTCTTC
15 TRBJ2-3 TRBV5-8 TRBD2 NA CASSTRTSGGDTQYF TGTGCCAGCAGCACTCGGACTAGCGGGGGGGATACGCAGTATTTT
13 TRBJ2-3 TRBV28 NA many CASRPGLADTQYF TGTGCCAGCAGACCGGGTTTGGCAGATACGCAGTATTTT
16 TRBJ1-2 TRBV7-9 NA NA CASTPPGDRLGYGYTF TGTGCCAGCACGCCTCCGGGCGACAGGCTCGGCTATGGCTACACCTTC
15 TRBJ2-5 TRBV7-8 TRBD1 NA CASSPTRTGTETQYF TGTGCCAGCAGCCCCACTCGGACAGGAACAGAGACCCAGTACTTC
12 TRBJ1-1 TRBV6-2/TRBV6-3 NA NA CASSQLRSEAFF TGTGCCAGCAGTCAACTTAGAAGCGAAGCTTTCTTT
16 TRBJ2-5 TRBV6-2/TRBV6-3 TRBD2 NA CASSYAGTSGRETQYF TGTGCCAGCAGTTACGCGGGGACTAGCGGGAGGGAGACCCAGTACTTC
14 TRBJ2-3 TRBV27 NA NA CASSMGLNTDTQYF TGTGCCAGCAGTATGGGGCTAAACACAGATACGCAGTATTTT
10 TRBJ1-2 TRBV2 NA NA CASNSRGYTF TGTGCCAGCAACAGTCGGGGCTACACCTTC
17 TRBJ2-3 TRBV2 TRBD2 once CASSEARLAENTDTQYF TGTGCCAGCAGTGAAGCGAGACTAGCAGAAAACACAGATACGCAGTATTTT
15 TRBJ1-2 TRBV19 NA NA CASSMDYNGQTGYTF TGTGCCAGTAGTATGGACTATAATGGACAAACTGGCTACACCTTC
13 TRBJ1-2 TRBV3-1/TRBV3-2 TRBD1 NA CASSPTGAYGYTF TGTGCCAGCAGTCCAACAGGGGCCTATGGCTACACCTTC
14 TRBJ1-5 TRBV5-1 TRBD1 NA CASSLDAGGEPQHF TGCGCCAGCAGCTTGGATGCAGGGGGAGAGCCCCAGCATTTT
12 TRBJ2-7 TRBV3-1/TRBV3-2 NA NA CASSLSTYEQYF TGTGCCAGCAGCTTGTCCACCTACGAGCAGTACTTC
15 TRBJ2-5 TRBV5-1 NA NA CASSFFGQKRETQYF TGCGCCAGCAGCTTCTTCGGACAGAAAAGAGAGACCCAGTACTTC
13 TRBJ1-2 TRBV3-1/TRBV3-2 TRBD1 NA CASSDRDRGGYTF TGTGCCAGCAGCGACCGGGACAGGGGTGGCTACACCTTC
16 TRBJ1-5 TRBV19 NA NA CASSMAGRAGGQPQHF TGTGCCAGTAGTATGGCCGGGAGGGCTGGTGGTCAGCCCCAGCATTTT
13 TRBJ2-1 TRBV15 NA NA CATSRARGNEQFF TGTGCCACCAGCAGAGCAAGGGGGAATGAGCAGTTCTTC
15 TRBJ2-7 TRBV27 NA once CASSFAGRSNFEQYF TGTGCCAGCAGTTTCGCGGGGCGGAGTAATTTCGAGCAGTACTTC
12 TRBJ2-2 TRBV6-6 NA few CASSPGPGELFF TGTGCCAGCAGTCCAGGGCCCGGGGAGCTGTTTTTT
11 TRBJ2-6 TRBV9 NA NA CASSAQGVLTF TGTGCCAGCAGCGCACAGGGCGTCCTGACTTTC
17 TRBJ2-2 TRBV18 TRBD2 NA CASSFVSGRSNTGELFF TGTGCCAGCTCATTCGTCAGCGGGAGGTCGAACACCGGGGAGCTGTTTTTT
14 TRBJ1-1 TRBV5-1 TRBD1 once CASSGGQMNTEAFF TGCGCCAGCAGTGGGGGACAGATGAACACTGAAGCTTTCTTT
14 TRBJ1-1 TRBV14 TRBD1 NA CASSHGTANTEAFF TGTGCCAGCAGCCACGGGACAGCAAACACTGAAGCTTTCTTT
16 TRBJ2-1 TRBV6-1 NA NA CASSGRDSETYNEQFF TGTGCCAGCAGTGGGCGGGACAGCGAGACCTACAATGAGCAGTTCTTC
10 TRBJ2-5 TRBV20-1 NA NA CSALEETQYF TGCAGTGCTCTAGAAGAGACCCAGTACTTC
16 TRBJ2-1 TRBV5-1 TRBD2 NA CASRGGSGLADNEQFF TGCGCCAGCAGAGGGGGGTCGGGACTAGCGGACAATGAGCAGTTCTTC
15 TRBJ2-2 TRBV10-2 TRBD2 NA CASRASGVNTGELFF TGCGCCAGCAGGGCTAGCGGGGTGAACACCGGGGAGCTGTTTTTT
16 TRBJ2-3 TRBV2 TRBD1 NA CASSASATGGADTQYF TGTGCCAGCAGTGCAAGTGCGACAGGGGGGGCAGATACGCAGTATTTT
14 TRBJ1-1 TRBV7-9 NA few CASSQGGDGTEAFF TGTGCCAGCAGCCAGGGTGGGGATGGGACTGAAGCTTTCTTT